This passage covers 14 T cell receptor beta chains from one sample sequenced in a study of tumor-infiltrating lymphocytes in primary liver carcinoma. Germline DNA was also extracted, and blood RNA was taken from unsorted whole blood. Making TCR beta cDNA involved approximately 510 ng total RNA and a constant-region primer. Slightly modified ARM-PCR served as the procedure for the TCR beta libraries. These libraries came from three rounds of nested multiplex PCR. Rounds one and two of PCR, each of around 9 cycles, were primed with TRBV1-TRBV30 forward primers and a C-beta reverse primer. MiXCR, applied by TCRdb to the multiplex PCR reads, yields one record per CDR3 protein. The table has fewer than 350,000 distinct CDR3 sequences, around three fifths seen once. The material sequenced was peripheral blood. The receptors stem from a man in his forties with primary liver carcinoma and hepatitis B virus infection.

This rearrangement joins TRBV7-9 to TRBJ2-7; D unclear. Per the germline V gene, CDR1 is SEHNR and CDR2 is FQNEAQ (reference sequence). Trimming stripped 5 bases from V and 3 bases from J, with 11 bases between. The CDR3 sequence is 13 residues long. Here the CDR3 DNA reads TGTGCCAGCAGCGCAGGCGGTAACTACGAGCAGTACTTC. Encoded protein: CASSAGGNYEQYF. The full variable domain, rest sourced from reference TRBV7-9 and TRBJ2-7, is DTGVSQNPRHKITKRGQNVTFRCDPISEHNRLYWYRQTLGQGPEFLTYFQNEAQLEKSRLLSDRFSAERPKGSFSTLEIQRTEQGDSAMYLCASSAGGNYEQYFGPGTRLTVT.

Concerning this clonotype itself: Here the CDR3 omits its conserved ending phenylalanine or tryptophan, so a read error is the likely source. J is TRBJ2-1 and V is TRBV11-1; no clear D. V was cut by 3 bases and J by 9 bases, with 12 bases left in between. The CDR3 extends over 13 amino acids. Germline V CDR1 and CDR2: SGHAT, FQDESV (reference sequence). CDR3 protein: CASSFLWDVEQFL. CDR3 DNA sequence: TGTGCCAGCAGCTTTCTATGGGATGTTGAGCAGTTCTTA.

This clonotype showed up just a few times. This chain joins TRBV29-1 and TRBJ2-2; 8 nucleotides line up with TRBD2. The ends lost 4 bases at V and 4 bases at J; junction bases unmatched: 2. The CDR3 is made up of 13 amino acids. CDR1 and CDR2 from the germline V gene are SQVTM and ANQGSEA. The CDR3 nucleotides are TGCAGCGTTGGACTAGCGAGCACCGGGGAGCTGTTTTTT. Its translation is CSVGLASTGELFF.

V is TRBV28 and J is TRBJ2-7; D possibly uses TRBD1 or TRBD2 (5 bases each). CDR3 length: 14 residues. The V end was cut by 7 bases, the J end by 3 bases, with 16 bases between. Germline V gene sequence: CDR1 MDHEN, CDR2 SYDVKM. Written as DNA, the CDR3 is TGTGCCAGCACCTCTGGGGCGGGCATCTACGAGCAGTACTTC. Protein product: CASTSGAGIYEQYF.

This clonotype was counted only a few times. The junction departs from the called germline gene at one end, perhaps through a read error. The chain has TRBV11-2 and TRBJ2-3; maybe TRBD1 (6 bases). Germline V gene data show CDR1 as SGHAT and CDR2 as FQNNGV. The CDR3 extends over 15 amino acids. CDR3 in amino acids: CATSLRGSGTDTQYF. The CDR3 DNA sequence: TGCGCCACCAGCTTGAGGGGGAGCGGCACAGATACGCAGTATTTT.

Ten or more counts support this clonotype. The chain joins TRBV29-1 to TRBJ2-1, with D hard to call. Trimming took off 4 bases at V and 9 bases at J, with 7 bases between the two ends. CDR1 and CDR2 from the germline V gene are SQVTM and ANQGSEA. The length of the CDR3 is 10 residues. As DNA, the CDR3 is TGCAGCGTTGCAGTCGCTGAGCAGTTCTTC. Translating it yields CSVAVAEQFF.

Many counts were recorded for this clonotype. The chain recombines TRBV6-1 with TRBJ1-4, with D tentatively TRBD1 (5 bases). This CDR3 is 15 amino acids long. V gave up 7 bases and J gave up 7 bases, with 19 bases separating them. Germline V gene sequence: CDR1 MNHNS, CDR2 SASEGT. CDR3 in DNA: TGTGCCAGCACTCCCAGGGATCCTGGTCGTGAAAAACTGTTTTTT. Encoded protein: CASTPRDPGREKLFF.

The CDR3, as DNA: TGTGCCAGCAACTACGGACAGGGGAGGAACGAGCAGTACTTC. Translating it yields CASNYGQGRNEQYF. The gene calls are TRBV5-4 and TRBJ2-7, with TRBD1 matching 9 bases. Germline CDR1 reads SGHNT; CDR2 reads YYREEE (reference sequence). J lost 5 bases, V lost 6 bases, and 9 bases had no gene match. The CDR3 is made up of 14 amino acids.

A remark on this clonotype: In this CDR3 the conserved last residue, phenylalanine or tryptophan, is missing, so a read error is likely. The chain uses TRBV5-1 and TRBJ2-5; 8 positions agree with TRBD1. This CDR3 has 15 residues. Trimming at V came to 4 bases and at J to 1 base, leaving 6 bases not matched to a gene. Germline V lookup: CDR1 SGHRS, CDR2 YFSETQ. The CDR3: CASSAMTGVQETQYY. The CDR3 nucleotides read TGCGCCAGCAGCGCAATGACAGGGGTCCAAGAGACCCAGTACTAC.

CDR3: CASNYDRGDSYEQYF. In DNA form, the CDR3 reads TGCGCCAGCAACTATGACAGGGGGGACTCCTACGAGCAGTACTTC. The chain joins TRBV4-1 to TRBJ2-7; 9 bases are a match to TRBD1. With 7 bases clipped from V and 0 bases from J, the junction kept 7 bases outside the gene matches. The CDR3 has 15 residues. Germline V gene lookup returns CDR1 MGHRA and CDR2 YSYEKL.

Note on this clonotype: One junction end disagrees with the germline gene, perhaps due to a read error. Here the CDR3 DNA reads TGTACCAGCAGTTACTCAGCGGGTCGTAGCTCCTTCAATGAGCAGTTCTTC. This codes for CTSSYSAGRSSFNEQFF. The chain joins TRBV6-5 to TRBJ2-1, with a tentative D call TRBD2 (6 bases). This CDR3 has 17 residues. Germline V gene data show CDR1 as MNHEY and CDR2 as SVGAGI.

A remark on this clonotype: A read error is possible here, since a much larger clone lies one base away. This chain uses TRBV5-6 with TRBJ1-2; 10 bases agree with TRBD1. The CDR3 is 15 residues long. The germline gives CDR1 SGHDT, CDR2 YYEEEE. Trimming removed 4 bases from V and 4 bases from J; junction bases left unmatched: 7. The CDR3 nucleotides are TGTGCCAGCAGCCACCGGGACAGGGGAGGCTATGGCTACACCTTC. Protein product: CASSHRDRGGYGYTF.

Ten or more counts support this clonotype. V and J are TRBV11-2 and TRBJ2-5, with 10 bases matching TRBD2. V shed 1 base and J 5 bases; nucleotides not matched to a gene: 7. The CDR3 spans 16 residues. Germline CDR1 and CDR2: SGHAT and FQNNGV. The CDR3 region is CASSLGASGSRETQYF. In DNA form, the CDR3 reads TGTGCCAGCAGCTTAGGGGCTAGCGGGAGTCGGGAGACCCAGTACTTC. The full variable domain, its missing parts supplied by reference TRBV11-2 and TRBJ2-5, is EAGVAQSPRYKIIEKRQSVAFWCNPISGHATLYWYQQILGQGPKLLIQFQNNGVVDDSQLPKDRFSAERLKGVDSTLKIQPAKLEDSAVYLCASSLGASGSRETQYFGPGTRLLVL.

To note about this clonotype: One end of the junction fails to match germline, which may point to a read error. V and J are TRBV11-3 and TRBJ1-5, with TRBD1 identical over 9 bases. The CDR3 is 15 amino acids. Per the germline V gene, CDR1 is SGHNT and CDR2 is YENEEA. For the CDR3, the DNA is TGTGCCAGCAGCCCGGGACAGGGCGCAAATCAGCCCCAGCGTTTT. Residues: CASSPGQGANQPQRF.